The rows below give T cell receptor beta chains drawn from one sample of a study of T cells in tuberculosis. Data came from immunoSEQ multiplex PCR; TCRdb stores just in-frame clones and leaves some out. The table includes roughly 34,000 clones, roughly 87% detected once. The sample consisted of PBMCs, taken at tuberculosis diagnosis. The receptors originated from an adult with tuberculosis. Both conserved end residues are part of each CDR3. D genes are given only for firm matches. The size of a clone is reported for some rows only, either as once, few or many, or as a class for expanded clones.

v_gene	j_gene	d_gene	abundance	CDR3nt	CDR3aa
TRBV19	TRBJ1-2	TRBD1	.	TGTGCCAGTAGTATTTTAGCCGGGACAGGGGATTATGGCTACACCTTC	CASSILAGTGDYGYTF
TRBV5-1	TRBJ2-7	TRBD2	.	TGCGCCAGCAGCTTGGGTGGGACTACACCCTACGAGCAGTACTTC	CASSLGGTTPYEQYF
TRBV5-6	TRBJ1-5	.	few	TGTGCCAGCAGCTGGGGCCTCGGTCAGCCCCAGCATTTT	CASSWGLGQPQHF
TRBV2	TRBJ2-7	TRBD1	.	TGTGCCAGCAGCTCCGGGACAGTTCCCTACGAGCAGTACTTC	CASSSGTVPYEQYF
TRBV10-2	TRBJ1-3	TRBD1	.	TGCGCCAGCAGTGACGCGACAGGGACTGGAAACACCATATATTTT	CASSDATGTGNTIYF
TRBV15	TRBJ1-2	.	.	TGTGCCACCAGCAGGTCACAGGGAGGGTATGGCTACACCTTC	CATSRSQGGYGYTF
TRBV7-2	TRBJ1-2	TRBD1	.	TGTGCCAGCAGCTTAGGTCCACAGGGGGCGCGAGGCTACACCTTC	CASSLGPQGARGYTF
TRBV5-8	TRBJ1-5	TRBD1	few	TGTGCCTCCCATTTCGACAGGGGGCATCAGCCCCAGCATTTT	CASHFDRGHQPQHF
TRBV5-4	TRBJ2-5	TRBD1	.	TGTGCCAGCAGCGCTCAGGGGGCGCAAGGAGAGACCCAGTACTTC	CASSAQGAQGETQYF
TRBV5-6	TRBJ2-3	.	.	TGTGCCAGCAGCCCTCCGGGACAAGGGTCAGATACGCAGTATTTT	CASSPPGQGSDTQYF
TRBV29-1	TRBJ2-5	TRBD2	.	TGCAGCGTGGCTGGACTAGCCGCCTGGGAGACCCAGTACTTC	CSVAGLAAWETQYF
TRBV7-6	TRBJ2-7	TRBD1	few	TGTGCCAGCAGCATCGGGACAGGGGGCGCGGGCGAGCAGTACTTC	CASSIGTGGAGEQYF
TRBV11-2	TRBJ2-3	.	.	TGTGCCAGCAGCCTGCCAGGTTCAGATACGCAGTATTTT	CASSLPGSDTQYF
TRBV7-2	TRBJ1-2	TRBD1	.	TGTGCCAGCAGCGCCTGGACAGGGAGAAGCTATGGCTACACCTTC	CASSAWTGRSYGYTF
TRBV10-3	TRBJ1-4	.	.	TGTGCCATCAGCGACAGCACTTCGGGTGAAAAACTGTTTTTT	CAISDSTSGEKLFF
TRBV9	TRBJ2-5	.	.	TGTGCCAGCAGCACCGGGACACTTTACGGGGAAGAGACCCAGTACTTC	CASSTGTLYGEETQYF
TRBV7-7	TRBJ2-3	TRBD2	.	TGTGCTAGCAGCTTAGGGGCGGGAGGGCCCGGATCCACAGATACGCAGTATTTT	CASSLGAGGPGSTDTQYF
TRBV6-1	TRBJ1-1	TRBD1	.	TGTGCCAGCGCTACGGGACAGGGGGCAACTGAAGCTTTCTTT	CASATGQGATEAFF
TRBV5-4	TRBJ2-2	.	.	TGTGCCAGCAGCCCAGGACATGTGAACACCGGGGAGCTGTTTTTT	CASSPGHVNTGELFF
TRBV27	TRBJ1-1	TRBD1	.	TGTGCCAGCAGTTTCTTGGGACAGGGTAACACTGAAGCTTTCTTT	CASSFLGQGNTEAFF
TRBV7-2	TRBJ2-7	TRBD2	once	TGTGCCAGCAGCTTAGGTATAGCGGGGGCGTCCTACGAGCAGTACTTC	CASSLGIAGASYEQYF
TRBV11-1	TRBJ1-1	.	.	TGTGCCAGCAGCTTACGCGGAATCACTGAAGCTTTCTTT	CASSLRGITEAFF
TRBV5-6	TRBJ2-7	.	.	TGTGCCAGCAGCTCGTACGTGGCGGAATCGCCAGAGCAGTACTTC	CASSSYVAESPEQYF
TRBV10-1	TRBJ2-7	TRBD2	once	TGCGCACCTAGCGGGAGGTCCTACGAGCAGTACTTC	CAPSGRSYEQYF
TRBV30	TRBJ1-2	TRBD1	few	TGTGCCTGGAGTGTCCCAGGACAGGGATTTCTGTACACCTTC	CAWSVPGQGFLYTF
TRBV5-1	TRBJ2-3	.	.	TGCGCCAGCAGCTATCCTTCCAGCACAGATACGCAGTATTTT	CASSYPSSTDTQYF
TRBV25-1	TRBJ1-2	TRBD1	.	TGTGCCAGCAGCTACCCGGGGACAGGGTCCTATGGCTACACCTTC	CASSYPGTGSYGYTF